A selection of T cell receptor beta chains follows, all from one sample in a study of CD8 T cells in ankylosing spondylitis. TCRdb redid the calling of the 5' RACE reads with MiXCR, one entry per CDR3 protein. The sample records about 750,000 distinct CDR3 sequences, around 17% being singletons. Material for sequencing was blood, either unsorted or a sorted T cell fraction (not recorded which). The receptors were sampled from a male donor with ankylosing spondylitis. Both conserved end residues are part of each CDR3. Each record gives: D gene, clone size, J gene, V gene, CDR3 protein, CDR3 DNA. D genes are given only for firm matches. For some rows the clone size is stated as once, few or many, or as a class when expanded; others skip it.

D gene: TRBD1
clone size: .
J gene: TRBJ2-5
V gene: TRBV7-9
CDR3 protein: CASSVPGQELETQYF
CDR3 DNA: TGTGCCAGCAGCGTACCGGGACAGGAGCTGGAGACCCAGTACTTC

D gene: .
clone size: few
J gene: TRBJ2-2
V gene: TRBV7-9
CDR3 protein: CASRGDSRNTGELFF
CDR3 DNA: TGTGCCAGCAGGGGGGACTCACGAAACACCGGGGAGCTGTTTTTT

D gene: TRBD1
clone size: many
J gene: TRBJ2-7
V gene: TRBV20-1
CDR3 protein: CSTPGTGRYEQYF
CDR3 DNA: TGCAGTACCCCCGGGACAGGCCGTTACGAGCAGTACTTC

D gene: .
clone size: .
J gene: TRBJ1-4
V gene: TRBV4-2
CDR3 protein: CASRGAQGRTPTNEKLFF
CDR3 DNA: TGTGCCAGTCGGGGGGCCCAGGGGAGGACCCCAACTAATGAAAAACTGTTTTTT

D gene: .
clone size: .
J gene: TRBJ1-1
V gene: TRBV7-2
CDR3 protein: CASSLGARGAEAFF
CDR3 DNA: TGTGCCAGCAGCTTGGGGGCGAGGGGGGCTGAAGCTTTCTTT

D gene: TRBD2
clone size: .
J gene: TRBJ2-2
V gene: TRBV5-5
CDR3 protein: CASSLVASGLTGELFF
CDR3 DNA: TGTGCCAGCAGCTTGGTGGCTAGCGGGCTCACCGGGGAGCTGTTTTTT

D gene: TRBD2
clone size: few
J gene: TRBJ2-5
V gene: TRBV28
CDR3 protein: CASTYLAGGIETQYF
CDR3 DNA: TGTGCCAGCACCTACCTAGCGGGAGGGATTGAGACCCAGTACTTC

D gene: TRBD1
clone size: .
J gene: TRBJ2-3
V gene: TRBV10-3
CDR3 protein: CAISDWDRGNTDTQYF
CDR3 DNA: TGTGCCATCAGTGACTGGGACAGGGGGAACACAGATACGCAGTATTTT

D gene: TRBD1
clone size: few
J gene: TRBJ2-4
V gene: TRBV12-3/TRBV12-4
CDR3 protein: CASSLRQGVVKNIQYF
CDR3 DNA: TGTGCCAGCAGCCTAAGACAGGGGGTAGTCAAAAACATTCAGTACTTC

D gene: TRBD2
clone size: .
J gene: TRBJ2-5
V gene: TRBV24-1
CDR3 protein: CATSRTSGSGETQYF
CDR3 DNA: TGTGCCACCAGTCGGACTAGCGGGAGTGGAGAGACCCAGTACTTC

D gene: .
clone size: .
J gene: TRBJ1-3
V gene: TRBV4-3
CDR3 protein: CASSLGADGGNTIYF
CDR3 DNA: TGCGCCAGCAGCCTCGGTGCGGATGGGGGAAACACCATATATTTT

D gene: .
clone size: few
J gene: TRBJ1-2
V gene: TRBV12-3/TRBV12-4
CDR3 protein: CASSPNGESGYTF
CDR3 DNA: TGTGCCAGCAGTCCCAACGGGGAGAGCGGCTACACCTTC